The present entry profiles one T cell receptor (beta chain) with its context. These data originate in a study of blood T cell repertoires in COVID-19. The CDR3 contains 19 residues. V shed 4 bases and J 0 bases; nucleotides not matched to a gene: 7. CDR1 SGHTA and CDR2 FQGNSA come from the germline V gene. Only in-frame clones appear in the TCRdb table, and some are missing; sequencing was by immunoSEQ multiplex PCR. The table lists 200,000 to 250,000 clones, around 86% of them singletons. The source of this sequence is a woman aged 45-60 years with COVID-19, enrolled during active disease. Sequencing was done on a sample of peripheral blood. V gene TRBV7-2 combines with J gene TRBJ2-1, with TRBD2 identical over 15 bases. The CDR3: CASSSPGLAGGGSYNEQFF. CDR3 nucleotide sequence: TGTGCCAGCAGCTCTCCGGGACTAGCGGGGGGAGGCTCCTACAATGAGCAGTTCTTC.